This paragraph reports one TCR beta chain. This record comes from a study of blood T cell repertoires in COVID-19. Original data processing: How many nucleated cells were present was estimated from reference gene primer amplification. The repertoire was sequenced with immunoSEQ multiplex PCR; TCRdb's copy has only in-frame clones and lacks some. V and J calls and clone size follow that table, whereas D and trimming were derived from the DNA. This table has more than 95,000 clones, 85% to 90% appearing once. The germline gives CDR1 MNHEY, CDR2 SVGAGI. The CDR3 consists of 15 residues. Germline trimming cut 6 bases from V and 5 bases from J; bases unmatched to any gene: 10.

The sequenced sample was peripheral blood. The receptor's source is a man aged 80 or over with active or convalescent COVID-19. This chain links TRBV6-5 with TRBJ1-1; 9 bases map to TRBD1. The CDR3 DNA reads TGTGCCAGCAGCAGAACCGGGACAGGGCAGACTGAAGCTTTCTTT. Translating gives CASSRTGTGQTEAFF.